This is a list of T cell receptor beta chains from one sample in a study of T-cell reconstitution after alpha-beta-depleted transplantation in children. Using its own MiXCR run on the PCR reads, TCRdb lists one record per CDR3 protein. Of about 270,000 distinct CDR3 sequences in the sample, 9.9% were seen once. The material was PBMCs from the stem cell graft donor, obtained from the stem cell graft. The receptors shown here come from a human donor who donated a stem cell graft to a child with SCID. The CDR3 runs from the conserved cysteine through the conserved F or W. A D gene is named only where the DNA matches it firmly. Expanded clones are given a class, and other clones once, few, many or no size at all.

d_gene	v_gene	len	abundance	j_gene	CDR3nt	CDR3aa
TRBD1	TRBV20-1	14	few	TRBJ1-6	TGCAGTGTATTCGGGGACAGGGACAATTCACCCCTCCACTTT	CSVFGDRDNSPLHF
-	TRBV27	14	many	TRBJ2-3	TGTGCCAGCAGTCAACTAGGCATTTCAGATACGCAGTATTTT	CASSQLGISDTQYF
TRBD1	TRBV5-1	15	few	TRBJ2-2	TGCGCCAGCAGCTCGACAGGGGTGAGGACCGGGGAGCTGTTTTTT	CASSSTGVRTGELFF
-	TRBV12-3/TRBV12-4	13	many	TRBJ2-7	TGTGCCAGCAGTTTTGAGGGGCCCTACGAGCAGTACTTC	CASSFEGPYEQYF
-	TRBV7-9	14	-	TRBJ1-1	TGTGCCAGCAGCGGGGAGGGGGGCAGGGCTGAAGCTTTCTTT	CASSGEGGRAEAFF
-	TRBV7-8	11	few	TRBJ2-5	TGTGCCAGCGTAGTCCAAGAGACCCAGTACTTC	CASVVQETQYF
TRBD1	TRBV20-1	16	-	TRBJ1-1	TGCAGTGCTAGAGAAAGGGGACAGCTCATGAACACTGAAGCTTTCTTT	CSARERGQLMNTEAFF
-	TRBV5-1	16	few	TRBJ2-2	TGCGCCAGCAGCTTGACAGCGGCATCGAACACCGGGGAGCTGTTTTTT	CASSLTAASNTGELFF
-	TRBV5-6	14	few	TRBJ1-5	TGTGCCAGCAGCCCCGGGGGGGGCAATCAGCCCCAGCATTTT	CASSPGGGNQPQHF
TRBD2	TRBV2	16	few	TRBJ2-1	TGTGCCAGCAGAGATTACGCGGGGGACTCCTACAATGAGCAGTTCTTC	CASRDYAGDSYNEQFF
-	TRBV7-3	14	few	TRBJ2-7	TGTGCCAGCAGCTTGAGCAGGGCGTCCTACGAGCAGTACTTC	CASSLSRASYEQYF
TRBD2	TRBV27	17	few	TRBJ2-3	TGTGCCAGCCGGGGAGGGGCAGGCCTGCCTCTTACAGATACGCAGTATTTT	CASRGGAGLPLTDTQYF
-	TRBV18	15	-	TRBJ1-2	TGTGCCAGCTCACCGGTGGCGTCGGGGAACTATGGCTACACCTTC	CASSPVASGNYGYTF
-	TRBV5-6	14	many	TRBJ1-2	TGTGCCAGCAGCTTGGGGGCCGCCGTATATGGCTACACCTTC	CASSLGAAVYGYTF
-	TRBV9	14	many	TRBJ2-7	TGTGCCAGCAGCGTAAGCCTGGGGGTCGACGAGCAGTACTTC	CASSVSLGVDEQYF
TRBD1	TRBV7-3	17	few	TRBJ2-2	TGTGCCAGCAGCAGGGCACAGGGGCCCCCGAACACCGGGGAGCTGTTTTTT	CASSRAQGPPNTGELFF
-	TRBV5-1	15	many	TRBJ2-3	TGCGCCAGCAGCTTTCGGCCAGGGGAACCAGATACGCAGTATTTT	CASSFRPGEPDTQYF
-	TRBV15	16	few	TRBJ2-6	TGTGCCACCAGACCTCCTTCAGGGGCTGGGGCCAACGTCCTGACTTTC	CATRPPSGAGANVLTF
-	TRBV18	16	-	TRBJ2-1	TGTGCCAGCTCACGGACCGGTCCAGCCTCCTACAATGAGCAGTTCTTC	CASSRTGPASYNEQFF
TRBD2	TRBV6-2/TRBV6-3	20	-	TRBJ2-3	TGTGCCAGCAGTTACTCCCGCCTGACTAGCGGGGGGCTTTACACAGATACGCAGTATTTT	CASSYSRLTSGGLYTDTQYF
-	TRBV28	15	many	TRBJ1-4	TGTGCCAGCAGTTTTCTAGCCGCAACTAATGAAAAACTGTTTTTT	CASSFLAATNEKLFF
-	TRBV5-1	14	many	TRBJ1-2	TGCGCCAGCAGCTTGGCTAGAGACTCCTATGGCTACACCTTC	CASSLARDSYGYTF
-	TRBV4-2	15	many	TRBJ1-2	TGTGCCAGCAGCCGAACAGGGCCGGTCGGGTATGGCTACACCTTC	CASSRTGPVGYGYTF
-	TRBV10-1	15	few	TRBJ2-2	TGCGCCAGCAGTGCTTCCAGGGGGGATAGCGGGGAGCTGTTTTTT	CASSASRGDSGELFF
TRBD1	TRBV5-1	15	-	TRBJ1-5	TGCGCCAGCAGCTTTACAGGGGAAGGCAATCAGCCCCAGCATTTT	CASSFTGEGNQPQHF
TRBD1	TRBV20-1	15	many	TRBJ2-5	TGCAGTGCTAGAGATCAGACAGGGGGACAAGAGACCCAGTACTTC	CSARDQTGGQETQYF
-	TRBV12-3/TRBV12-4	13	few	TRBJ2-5	TGTGCCTCCGGCCGGGCCGCCCAAGAGACCCAGTACTTC	CASGRAAQETQYF
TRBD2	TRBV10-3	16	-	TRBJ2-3	TGTGCCATCAGTGATGCGGGACTAGCGGGGACAGATACGCAGTATTTT	CAISDAGLAGTDTQYF
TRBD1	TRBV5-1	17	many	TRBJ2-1	TGCGCCAGCAGCCTGACAGGGGGCTGGGGGGCTGGCAATGAGCAGTTCTTC	CASSLTGGWGAGNEQFF
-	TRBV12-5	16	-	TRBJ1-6	TGTGCTAGTGGTTTATCGTTCCCCCGAGGTGATTCACCCCTCCACTTT	CASGLSFPRGDSPLHF
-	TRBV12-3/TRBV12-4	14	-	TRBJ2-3	TGTGCCAGCAGTCCCTCGTCCGGACCTAATACGCAGTATTTT	CASSPSSGPNTQYF
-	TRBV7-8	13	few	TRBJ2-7	TGTGCCAGCAGAAGAATAGGGTCCGACGAGCAGTACTTC	CASRRIGSDEQYF
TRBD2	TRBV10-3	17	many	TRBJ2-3	TGTGCCATCAGTGGGAGACTAGCGGGGGGAAGAACAGATACGCAGTATTTT	CAISGRLAGGRTDTQYF
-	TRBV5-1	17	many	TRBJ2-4	TGCGCCAGCAGCTTGGAGTTTCTGGGGATAAGAAAAAACATTCAGTACTTC	CASSLEFLGIRKNIQYF
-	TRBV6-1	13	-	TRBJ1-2	TGTGCCAGCAGTGAAAGTCTGAAATATGGCTACACCTTC	CASSESLKYGYTF
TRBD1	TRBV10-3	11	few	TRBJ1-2	TGTGCCATCAGGACAGGGATGGGCTACACCTTC	CAIRTGMGYTF
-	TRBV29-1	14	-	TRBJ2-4	TGCAGCGTTGAAGATCTAATGGGGGAGGACATTCAGTACTTC	CSVEDLMGEDIQYF
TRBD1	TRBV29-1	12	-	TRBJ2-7	TGCAGCGCCCGACAGGGTTTGAACGAGCAGTACTTC	CSARQGLNEQYF
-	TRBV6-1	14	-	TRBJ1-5	TGTGCCAGCAGTGAAGCGGGGGGGCATCAGCCCCAGCATTTT	CASSEAGGHQPQHF
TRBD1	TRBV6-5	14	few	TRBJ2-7	TGTGCCAGCAGTTCATGGGACAGGGAAGGCGAGCAGTACTTC	CASSSWDREGEQYF
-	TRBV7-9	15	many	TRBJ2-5	TGTGCCAGCAGCTTAGCCGGACCCCTGGTGGAGACCCAGTACTTC	CASSLAGPLVETQYF
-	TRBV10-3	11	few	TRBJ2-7	TGTGCCATCAGTGACGTAGGCGAGCAGTACTTC	CAISDVGEQYF
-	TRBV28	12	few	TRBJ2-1	TGTGCCAGCAGCCGCCGACAGCTAGTGCAGTTCTTC	CASSRRQLVQFF
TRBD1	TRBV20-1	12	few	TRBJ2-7	TGCAGTGCTACCACCGACAGGGGCGAGCAGTACTTC	CSATTDRGEQYF
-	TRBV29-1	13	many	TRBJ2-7	TGCAGCGTTCTTCCAGGGTCATCCTACGAGCAGTACTTC	CSVLPGSSYEQYF
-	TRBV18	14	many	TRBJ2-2	TGTGCCAGCTCACCAAAAGGATGGGCCGGGGAGCTGTTTTTT	CASSPKGWAGELFF
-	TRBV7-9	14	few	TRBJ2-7	TGTGCCAGCAGCTTAAGCCAGGGTTTGAACGAGCAGTACTTC	CASSLSQGLNEQYF
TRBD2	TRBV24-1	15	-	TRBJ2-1	TGTTCCACCAGTGACCACCAAGCGGGATACAATGAGCAGTTCTTC	CSTSDHQAGYNEQFF
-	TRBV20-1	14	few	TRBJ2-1	TGCAGTGCTACGAAGGGGGGGTGGACTAATGAGCAGTTCTTC	CSATKGGWTNEQFF
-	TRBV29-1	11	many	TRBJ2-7	TGCAGCGTCGGACAAGACTACGAGCAGTACTTC	CSVGQDYEQYF
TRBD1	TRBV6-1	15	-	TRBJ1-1	TGTGCCAGCAGTGAAAGAGGGGGCGCTTACACTGAAGCTTTCTTT	CASSERGGAYTEAFF
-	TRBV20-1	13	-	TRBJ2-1	TGCAGTGCCCTGGGGCCCGGGGGCAATGAGCAGTTCTTC	CSALGPGGNEQFF
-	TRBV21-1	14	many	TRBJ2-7	TGTGCCGGCTGCCCGACAGGGGGCATCTACGAGCAGTACTTC	CAGCPTGGIYEQYF
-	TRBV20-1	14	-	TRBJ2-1	TGCAGTGCTAGAGATCCGAGGGGCCGCGATGAGCAGTTCTTC	CSARDPRGRDEQFF
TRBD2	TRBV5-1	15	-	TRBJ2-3	TGCGCCAGCAGCTTGGCCCTAGCGGTAAGGGATACGCAGTATTTT	CASSLALAVRDTQYF
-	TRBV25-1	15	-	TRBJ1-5	TGTGCCAGCAGTGACCAGGGGAACGGCAATCAGCCCCAGCATTTT	CASSDQGNGNQPQHF
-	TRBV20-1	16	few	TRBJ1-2	TGCAGTGTCCCCCCGGACAGCCCCATGCGGGACTATGGCTACACCTTC	CSVPPDSPMRDYGYTF
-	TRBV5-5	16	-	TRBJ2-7	TGTGCCAGCAGCTTGAGGGGGGGCCAGGCCCCCTACGAGCAGTACTTC	CASSLRGGQAPYEQYF
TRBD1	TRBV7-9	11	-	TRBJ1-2	TGTGCCAGCAGCGTCGACAGGGCCTACACCTTC	CASSVDRAYTF
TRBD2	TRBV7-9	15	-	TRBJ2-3	TGTGCCAGCAGCCCACAGCGGGGGGGCGGAGATACGCAGTATTTT	CASSPQRGGGDTQYF